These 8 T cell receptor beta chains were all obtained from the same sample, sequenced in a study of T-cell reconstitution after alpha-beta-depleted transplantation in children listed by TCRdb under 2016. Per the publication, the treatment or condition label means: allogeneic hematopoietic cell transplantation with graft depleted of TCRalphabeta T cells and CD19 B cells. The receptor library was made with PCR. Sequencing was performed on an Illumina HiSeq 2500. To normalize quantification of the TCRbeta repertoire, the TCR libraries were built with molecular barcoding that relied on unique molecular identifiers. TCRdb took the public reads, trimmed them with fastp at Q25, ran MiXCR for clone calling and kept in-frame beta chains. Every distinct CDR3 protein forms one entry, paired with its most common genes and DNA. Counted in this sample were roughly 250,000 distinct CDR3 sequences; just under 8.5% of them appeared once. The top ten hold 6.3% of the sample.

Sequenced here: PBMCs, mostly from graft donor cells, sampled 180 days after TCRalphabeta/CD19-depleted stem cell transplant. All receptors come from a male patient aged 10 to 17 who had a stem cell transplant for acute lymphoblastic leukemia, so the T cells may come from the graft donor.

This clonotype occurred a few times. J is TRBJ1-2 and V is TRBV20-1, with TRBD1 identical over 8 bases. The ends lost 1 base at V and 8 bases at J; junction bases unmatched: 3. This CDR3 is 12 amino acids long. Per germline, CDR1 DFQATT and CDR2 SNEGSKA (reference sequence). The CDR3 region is CSARVQGDGYTF. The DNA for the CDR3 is TGCAGTGCTAGAGTACAGGGGGACGGCTACACCTTC.

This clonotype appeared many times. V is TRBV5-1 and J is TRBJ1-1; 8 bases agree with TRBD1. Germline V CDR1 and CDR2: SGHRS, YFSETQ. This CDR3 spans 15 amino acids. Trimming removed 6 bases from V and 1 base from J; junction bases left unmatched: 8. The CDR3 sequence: CASIRTGGSNTEAFF. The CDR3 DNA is TGCGCCAGCATTCGAACAGGGGGATCGAACACTGAAGCTTTCTTT. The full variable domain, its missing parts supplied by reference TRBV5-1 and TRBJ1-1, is KAGVTQTPRYLIKTRGQQVTLSCSPISGHRSVSWYQQTPGQGLQFLFEYFSETQRNKGNFPGRFSGRQFSNSRSEMNVSTLELGDSALYLCASIRTGGSNTEAFFGQGTRLTVV.

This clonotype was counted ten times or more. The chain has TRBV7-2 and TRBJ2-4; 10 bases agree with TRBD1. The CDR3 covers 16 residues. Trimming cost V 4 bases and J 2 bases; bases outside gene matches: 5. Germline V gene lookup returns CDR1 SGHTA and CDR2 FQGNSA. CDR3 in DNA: TGTGCCAGCAGCTCCCCGGGACAGGGGCCCAAAAACATTCAGTACTTC. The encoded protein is CASSSPGQGPKNIQYF. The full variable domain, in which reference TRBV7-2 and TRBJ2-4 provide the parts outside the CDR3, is GAGVSQSPSNKVTEKGKDVELRCDPISGHTALYWYRQSLGQGLEFLIYFQGNSAPDKSGLPSDRFSAERTGGSVSTLTIQRTQQEDSAVYLCASSSPGQGPKNIQYFGAGTRLSVL.

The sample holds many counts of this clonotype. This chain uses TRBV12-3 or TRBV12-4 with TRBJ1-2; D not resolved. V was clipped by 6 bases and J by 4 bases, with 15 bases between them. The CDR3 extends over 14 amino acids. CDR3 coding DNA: TGTGCCAGCAGCAGCACCGGGCTTGGCTATGGCTACACCTTC. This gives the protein CASSSTGLGYGYTF.

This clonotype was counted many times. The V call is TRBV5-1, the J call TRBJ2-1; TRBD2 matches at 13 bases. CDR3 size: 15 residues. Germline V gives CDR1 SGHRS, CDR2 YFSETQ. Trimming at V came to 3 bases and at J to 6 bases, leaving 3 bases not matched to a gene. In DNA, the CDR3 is TGCGCCAGCAGCTGGACTAGCGGGAGTTTCAATGAGCAGTTCTTC. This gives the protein CASSWTSGSFNEQFF.

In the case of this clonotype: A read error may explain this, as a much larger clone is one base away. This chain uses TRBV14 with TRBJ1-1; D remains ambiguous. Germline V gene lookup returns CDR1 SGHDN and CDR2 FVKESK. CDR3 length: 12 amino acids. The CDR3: CASGQEARGAFF. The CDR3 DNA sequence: TGTGCCAGCGGCCAAGAGGCACGGGGAGCTTTCTTT.

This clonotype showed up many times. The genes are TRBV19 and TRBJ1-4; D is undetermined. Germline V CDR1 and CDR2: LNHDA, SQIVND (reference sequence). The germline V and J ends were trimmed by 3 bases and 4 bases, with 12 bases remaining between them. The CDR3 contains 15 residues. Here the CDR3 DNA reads TGTGCCAGTAGTATTATATCGAATGGTAATGAAAAACTGTTTTTT. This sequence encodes CASSIISNGNEKLFF.

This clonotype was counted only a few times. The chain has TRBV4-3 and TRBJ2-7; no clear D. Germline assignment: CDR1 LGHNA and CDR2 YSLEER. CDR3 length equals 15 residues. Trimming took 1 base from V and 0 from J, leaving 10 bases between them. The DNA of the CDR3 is TGCGCCAGCAGCCAAGGGGTGGAGTCCTCCTACGAGCAGTACTTC. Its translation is CASSQGVESSYEQYF.